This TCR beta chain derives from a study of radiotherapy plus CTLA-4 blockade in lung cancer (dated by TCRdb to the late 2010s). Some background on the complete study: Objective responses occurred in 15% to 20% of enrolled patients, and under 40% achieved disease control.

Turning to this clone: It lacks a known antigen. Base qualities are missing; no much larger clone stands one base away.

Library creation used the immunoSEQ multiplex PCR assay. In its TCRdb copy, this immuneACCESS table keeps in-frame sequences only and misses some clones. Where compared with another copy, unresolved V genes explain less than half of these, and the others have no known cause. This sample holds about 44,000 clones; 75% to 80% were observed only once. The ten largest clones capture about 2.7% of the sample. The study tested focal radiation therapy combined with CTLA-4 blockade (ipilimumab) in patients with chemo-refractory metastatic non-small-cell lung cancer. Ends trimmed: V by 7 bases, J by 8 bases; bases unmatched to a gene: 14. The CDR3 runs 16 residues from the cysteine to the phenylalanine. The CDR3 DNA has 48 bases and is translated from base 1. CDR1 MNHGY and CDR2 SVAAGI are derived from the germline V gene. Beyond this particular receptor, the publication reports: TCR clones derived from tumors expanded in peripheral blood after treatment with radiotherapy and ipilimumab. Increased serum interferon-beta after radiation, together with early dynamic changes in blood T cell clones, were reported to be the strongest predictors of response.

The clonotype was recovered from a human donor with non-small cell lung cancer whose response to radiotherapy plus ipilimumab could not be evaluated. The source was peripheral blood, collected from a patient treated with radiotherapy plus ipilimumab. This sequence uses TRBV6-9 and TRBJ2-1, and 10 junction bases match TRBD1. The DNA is TGTGCCAGCACCGGAGAGAGCGACAGGGGGCTGGATGAGCAGTTCTTC. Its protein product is CASTGESDRGLDEQFF.